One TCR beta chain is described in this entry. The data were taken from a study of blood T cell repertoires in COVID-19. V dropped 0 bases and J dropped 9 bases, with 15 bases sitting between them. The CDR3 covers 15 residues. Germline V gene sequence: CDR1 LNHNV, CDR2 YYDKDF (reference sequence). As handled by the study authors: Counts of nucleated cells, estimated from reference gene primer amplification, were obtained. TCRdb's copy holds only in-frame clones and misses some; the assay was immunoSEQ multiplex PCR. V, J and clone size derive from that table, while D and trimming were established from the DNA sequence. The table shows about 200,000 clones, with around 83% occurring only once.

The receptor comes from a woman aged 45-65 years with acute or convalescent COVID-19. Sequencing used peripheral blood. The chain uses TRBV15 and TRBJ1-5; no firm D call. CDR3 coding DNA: TGTGCCACCAGCAGAGATCGTGGCGGGCCGGGGCCCCAGCATTTT. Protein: CATSRDRGGPGPQHF. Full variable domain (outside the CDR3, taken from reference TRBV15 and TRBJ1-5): DAMVIQNPRYQVTQFGKPVTLSCSQTLNHNVMYWYQQKSSQAPKLLFHYYDKDFNNEADTPDNFQSRRPNTSFCFLDIRSPGLGDTAMYLCATSRDRGGPGPQHFGDGTRLSIL.